The T cell receptor (beta chain) described here comes from a study of cytomegalovirus exposure and HLA in healthy donors. Findings and caveats of the study: Listed as cytomegalovirus-associated were 150 or so TCR beta chains.

On this clone itself: The antigen is unknown.

The CDR3 runs to 20 residues. V lost 2 bases to trimming and J lost 0 bases; unmatched junction nucleotides: 19. The germline CDR1 and CDR2 sequences are MNHNS and SASEGT. Amplification used 60 Vbeta primers and 13 Jbeta primers. Sequencing was performed with immunoSEQ multiplex PCR; in TCRdb, only in-frame clones are kept and a portion is missing. The profile covers some 130,000 clones, with 80% to 90% appearing a single time and under 6.5% taken by the ten largest. This chain connects TRBV6-1 to TRBJ2-7; 7 nucleotides match TRBD1. The sequenced sample consisted of PBMCs. This TCR was sampled from a woman aged 30 to 39 in good health and CMV-seronegative. CDR3 amino acids: CASSEWLWGALDRSSYEQYF. The CDR3 coding sequence is TGTGCCAGCAGTGAATGGCTTTGGGGAGCGCTGGACAGGAGCTCCTACGAGCAGTACTTC.